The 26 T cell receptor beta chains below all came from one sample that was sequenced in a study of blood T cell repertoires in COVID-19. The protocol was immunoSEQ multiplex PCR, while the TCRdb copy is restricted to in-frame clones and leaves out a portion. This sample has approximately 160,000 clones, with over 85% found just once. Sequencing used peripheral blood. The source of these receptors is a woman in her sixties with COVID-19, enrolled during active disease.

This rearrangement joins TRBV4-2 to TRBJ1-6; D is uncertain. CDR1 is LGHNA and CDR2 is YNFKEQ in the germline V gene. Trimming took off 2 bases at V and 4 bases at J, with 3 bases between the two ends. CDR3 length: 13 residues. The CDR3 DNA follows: TGTGCCAGCAGCCAAACTTATAATTCACCCCTCCACTTT. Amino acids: CASSQTYNSPLHF.

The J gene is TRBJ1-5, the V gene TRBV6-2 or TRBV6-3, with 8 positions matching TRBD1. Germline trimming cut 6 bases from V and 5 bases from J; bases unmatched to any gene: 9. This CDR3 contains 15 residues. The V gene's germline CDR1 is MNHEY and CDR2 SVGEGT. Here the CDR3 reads CASSVIGQGHQPQHF. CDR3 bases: TGTGCCAGCAGCGTTATAGGACAGGGCCATCAGCCCCAGCATTTT.

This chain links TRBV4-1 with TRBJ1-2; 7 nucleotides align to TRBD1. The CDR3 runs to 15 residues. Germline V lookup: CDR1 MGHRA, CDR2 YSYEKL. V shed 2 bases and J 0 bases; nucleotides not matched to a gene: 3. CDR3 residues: CASSQYTGANYGYTF. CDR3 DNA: TGCGCCAGCAGCCAATATACAGGGGCTAACTATGGCTACACCTTC.

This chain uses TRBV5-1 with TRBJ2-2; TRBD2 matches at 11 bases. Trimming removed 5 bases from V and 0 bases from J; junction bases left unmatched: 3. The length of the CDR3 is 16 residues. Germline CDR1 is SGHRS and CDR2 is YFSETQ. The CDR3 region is CASRLAGDPNTGELFF. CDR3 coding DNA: TGCGCCAGCAGACTAGCGGGGGACCCGAACACCGGGGAGCTGTTTTTT.

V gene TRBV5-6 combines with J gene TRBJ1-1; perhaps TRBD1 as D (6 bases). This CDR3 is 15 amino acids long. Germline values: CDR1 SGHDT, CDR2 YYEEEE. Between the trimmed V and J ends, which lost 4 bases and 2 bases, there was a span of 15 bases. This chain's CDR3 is CASSPAGTPNTEAFF. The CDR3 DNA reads TGTGCCAGCAGCCCCGCCGGGACACCTAACACTGAAGCTTTCTTT.

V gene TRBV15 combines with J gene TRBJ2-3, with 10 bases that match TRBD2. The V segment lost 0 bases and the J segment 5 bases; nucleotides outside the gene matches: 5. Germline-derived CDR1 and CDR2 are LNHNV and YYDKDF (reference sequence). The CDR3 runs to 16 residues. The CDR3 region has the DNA TGTGCCACCAGCAGAGATCTAGCGGGGGCGGGAGATACGCAGTATTTT. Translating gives CATSRDLAGAGDTQYF.

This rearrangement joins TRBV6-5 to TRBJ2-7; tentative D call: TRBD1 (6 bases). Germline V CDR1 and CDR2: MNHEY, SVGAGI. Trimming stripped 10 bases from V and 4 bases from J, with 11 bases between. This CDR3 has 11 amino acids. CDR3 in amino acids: CATHTGYEQYF. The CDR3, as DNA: TGTGCCACCCACACAGGGTACGAGCAGTACTTC.

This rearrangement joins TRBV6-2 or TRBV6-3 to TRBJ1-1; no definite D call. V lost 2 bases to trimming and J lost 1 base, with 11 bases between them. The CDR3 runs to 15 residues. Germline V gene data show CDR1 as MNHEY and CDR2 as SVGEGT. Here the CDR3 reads CASSYGHLKNTEAFF. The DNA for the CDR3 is TGTGCCAGCAGTTACGGGCATCTCAAGAACACTGAAGCTTTCTTT.

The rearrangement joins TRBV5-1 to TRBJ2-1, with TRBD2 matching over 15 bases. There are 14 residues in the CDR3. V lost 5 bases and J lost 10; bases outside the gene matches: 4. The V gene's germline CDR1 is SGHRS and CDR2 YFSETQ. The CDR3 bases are TGCGCCAGCAGAGGACTAGCGGGGGGGCACGAGCAGTTCTTC. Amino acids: CASRGLAGGHEQFF.

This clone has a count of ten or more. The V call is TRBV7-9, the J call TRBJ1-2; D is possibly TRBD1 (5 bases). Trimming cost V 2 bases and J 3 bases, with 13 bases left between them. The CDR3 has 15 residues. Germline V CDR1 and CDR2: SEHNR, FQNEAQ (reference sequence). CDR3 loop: CASSLLEGEDYGYTF. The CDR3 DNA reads TGTGCCAGCAGCTTACTTGAAGGGGAAGACTATGGCTACACCTTC.

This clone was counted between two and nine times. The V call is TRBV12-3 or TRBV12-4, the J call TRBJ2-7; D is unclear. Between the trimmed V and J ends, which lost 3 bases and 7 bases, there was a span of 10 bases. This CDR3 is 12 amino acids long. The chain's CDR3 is CASSFQAPEQYF. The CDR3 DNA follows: TGTGCCAGCAGTTTCCAGGCCCCTGAGCAGTACTTC.

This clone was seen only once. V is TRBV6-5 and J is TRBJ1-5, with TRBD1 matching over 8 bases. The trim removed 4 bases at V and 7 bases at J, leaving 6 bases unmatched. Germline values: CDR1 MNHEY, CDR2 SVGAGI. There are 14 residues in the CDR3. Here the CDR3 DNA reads TGTGCCAGCAGTTCGCTGCCAGGGGGCCAGCCCCAGCATTTT. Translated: CASSSLPGGQPQHF.

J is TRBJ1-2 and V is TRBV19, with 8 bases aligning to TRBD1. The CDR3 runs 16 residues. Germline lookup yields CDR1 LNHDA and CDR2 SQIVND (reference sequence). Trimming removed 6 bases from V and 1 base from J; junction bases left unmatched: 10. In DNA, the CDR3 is TGTGCCAGTAGCCCCCGGACAGGGAGAGGTAACTATGGCTACACCTTC. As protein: CASSPRTGRGNYGYTF.

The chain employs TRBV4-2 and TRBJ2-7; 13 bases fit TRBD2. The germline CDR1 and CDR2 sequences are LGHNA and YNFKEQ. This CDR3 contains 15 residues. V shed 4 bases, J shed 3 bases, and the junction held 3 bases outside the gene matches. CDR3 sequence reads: CASSPRTSGSYEQYF. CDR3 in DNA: TGTGCCAGCAGCCCACGGACTAGCGGGAGCTACGAGCAGTACTTC.

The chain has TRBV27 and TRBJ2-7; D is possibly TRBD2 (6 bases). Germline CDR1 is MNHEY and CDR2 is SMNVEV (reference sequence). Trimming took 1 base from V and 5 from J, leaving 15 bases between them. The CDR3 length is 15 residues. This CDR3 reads CASSLYGGLNDEQYF. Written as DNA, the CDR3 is TGTGCCAGCAGTTTATATGGGGGACTCAACGACGAGCAGTACTTC.

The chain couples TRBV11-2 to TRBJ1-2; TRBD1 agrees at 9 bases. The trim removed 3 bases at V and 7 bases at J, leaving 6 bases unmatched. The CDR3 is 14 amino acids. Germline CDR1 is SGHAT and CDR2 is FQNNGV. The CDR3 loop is CASSFVQGAGGYTF. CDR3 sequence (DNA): TGTGCCAGCAGCTTCGTACAGGGGGCGGGTGGCTACACCTTC.

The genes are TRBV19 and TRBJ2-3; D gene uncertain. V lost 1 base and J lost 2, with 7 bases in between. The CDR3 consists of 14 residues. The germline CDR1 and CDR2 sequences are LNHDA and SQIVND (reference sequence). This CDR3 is CASSIGHSTDTQYF. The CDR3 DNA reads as TGTGCCAGTAGTATAGGACACTCCACAGATACGCAGTATTTT.

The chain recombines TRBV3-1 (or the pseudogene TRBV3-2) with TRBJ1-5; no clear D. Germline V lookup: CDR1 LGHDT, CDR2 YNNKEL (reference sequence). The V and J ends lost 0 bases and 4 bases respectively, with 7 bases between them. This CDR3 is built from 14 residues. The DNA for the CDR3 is TGTGCCAGCAGCCAAGACACAAATAATCAGCCCCAGCATTTT. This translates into CASSQDTNNQPQHF.

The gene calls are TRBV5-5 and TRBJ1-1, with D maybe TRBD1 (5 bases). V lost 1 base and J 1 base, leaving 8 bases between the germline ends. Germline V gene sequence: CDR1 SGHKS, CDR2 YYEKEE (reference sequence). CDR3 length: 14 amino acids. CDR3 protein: CASSLQTGNTEAFF. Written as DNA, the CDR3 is TGTGCCAGCAGCTTGCAAACAGGGAACACTGAAGCTTTCTTT.

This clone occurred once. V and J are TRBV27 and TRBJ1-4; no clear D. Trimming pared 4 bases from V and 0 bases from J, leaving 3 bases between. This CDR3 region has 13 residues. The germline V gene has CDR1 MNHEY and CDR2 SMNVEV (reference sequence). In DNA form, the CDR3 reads TGTGCCAGCAGTTATACAACTAATGAAAAACTGTTTTTT. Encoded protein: CASSYTTNEKLFF.

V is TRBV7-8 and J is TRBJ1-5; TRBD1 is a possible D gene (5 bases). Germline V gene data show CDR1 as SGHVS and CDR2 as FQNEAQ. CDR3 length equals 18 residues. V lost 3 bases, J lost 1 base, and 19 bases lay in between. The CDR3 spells CASSFWGVGHGSNQPQHF. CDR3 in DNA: TGTGCCAGCAGCTTTTGGGGCGTCGGCCATGGGAGCAATCAGCCCCAGCATTTT.

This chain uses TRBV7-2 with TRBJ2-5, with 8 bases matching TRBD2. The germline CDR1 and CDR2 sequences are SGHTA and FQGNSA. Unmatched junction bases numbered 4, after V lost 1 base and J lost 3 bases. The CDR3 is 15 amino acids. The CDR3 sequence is CASSLDGGAEETQYF. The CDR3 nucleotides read TGTGCCAGCAGCTTAGACGGGGGGGCCGAAGAGACCCAGTACTTC.

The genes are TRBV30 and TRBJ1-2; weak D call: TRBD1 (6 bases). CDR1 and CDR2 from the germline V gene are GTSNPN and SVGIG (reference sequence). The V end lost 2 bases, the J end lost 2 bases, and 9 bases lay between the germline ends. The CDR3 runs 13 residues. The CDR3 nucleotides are TGTGCCTGGAGTATTACAGGGAACTATGGCTACACCTTC. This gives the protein CAWSITGNYGYTF. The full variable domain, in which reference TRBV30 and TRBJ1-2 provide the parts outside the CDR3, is SQTIHQWPATLVQPVGSPLSLECTVEGTSNPNLYWYRQAAGRGLQLLFYSVGIGQISSEVPQNLSASRPQDRQFILSSKKLLLSDSGFYLCAWSITGNYGYTFGSGTRLTVV.

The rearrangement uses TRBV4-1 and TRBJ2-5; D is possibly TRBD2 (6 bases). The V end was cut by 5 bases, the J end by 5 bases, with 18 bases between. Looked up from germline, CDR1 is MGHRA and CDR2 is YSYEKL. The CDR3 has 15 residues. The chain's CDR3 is CASSKIGEGRETQYF. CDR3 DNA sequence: TGCGCCAGCAGCAAAATCGGAGAGGGGAGGGAGACCCAGTACTTC.

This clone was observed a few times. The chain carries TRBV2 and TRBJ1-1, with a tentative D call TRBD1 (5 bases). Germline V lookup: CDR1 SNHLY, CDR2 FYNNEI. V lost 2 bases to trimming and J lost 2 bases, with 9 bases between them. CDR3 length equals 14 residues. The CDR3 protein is CASSEQGSNTEAFF. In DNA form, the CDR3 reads TGTGCCAGCAGTGAACAGGGATCAAACACTGAAGCTTTCTTT.

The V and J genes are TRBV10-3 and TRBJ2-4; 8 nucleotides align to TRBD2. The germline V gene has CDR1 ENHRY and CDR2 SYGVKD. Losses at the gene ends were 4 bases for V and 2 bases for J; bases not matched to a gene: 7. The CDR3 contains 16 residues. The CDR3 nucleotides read TGTGCCATCAGTGCGGTCGGGGGGGCACCCAAAAACATTCAGTACTTC. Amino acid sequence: CAISAVGGAPKNIQYF.